What follows are 10 T cell receptor beta chains derived from one specimen sequenced in a study of T cell changes during pregnancy in multiple sclerosis. This table comes from immunoSEQ multiplex PCR, and its TCRdb copy is limited to in-frame clones, with some not included. The sample shows about 94,000 clones, about 93% of them seen only once. The source material was peripheral blood, sampled in the third trimester of pregnancy. Receptors originate from a female donor with multiple sclerosis, enrolled in a pregnancy study.

The chain joins TRBV5-1 to TRBJ2-3, with 9 nucleotides matching TRBD2. Trimming took 0 bases from V and 8 from J; bases not matched to a gene: 4. Per the germline V gene, CDR1 is SGHRS and CDR2 is YFSETQ. CDR3 length: 14 amino acids. The CDR3 loop reads CASSLEAGGGTQYF. Here the CDR3 DNA reads TGCGCCAGCAGCTTGGAAGCGGGAGGTGGTACGCAGTATTTT. The full variable domain, rest sourced from reference TRBV5-1 and TRBJ2-3, is KAGVTQTPRYLIKTRGQQVTLSCSPISGHRSVSWYQQTPGQGLQFLFEYFSETQRNKGNFPGRFSGRQFSNSRSEMNVSTLELGDSALYLCASSLEAGGGTQYFGPGTRLTVL.

The V and J genes are TRBV6-5 and TRBJ2-3; D call uncertain. CDR1 and CDR2 from the germline V gene are MNHEY and SVGAGI. Trimming took off 2 bases at V and 2 bases at J, with 11 bases between the two ends. The CDR3 runs to 15 residues. CDR3 sequence reads: CASSYEASSTDTQYF. In DNA, the CDR3 is TGTGCCAGCAGTTACGAGGCCTCCTCCACAGATACGCAGTATTTT.

V and J are TRBV21-1 and TRBJ2-7; the table's D call, TRBD2, was not checked against the DNA. TRBV21-1 is deemed a pseudogene. This CDR3 has 16 amino acids. CDR3 in amino acids: CASSKGGGAAFYEQYF. CDR3 sequence (DNA): TGTGCCAGCAGCAAAGGCGGGGGGGCTGCGTTCTACGAGCAGTACTTC.

The rearrangement links TRBV5-4 to TRBJ1-4; maybe TRBD1 (5 bases). With 5 bases removed from V and 7 bases from J, the gap between germline ends came to 18 bases. There are 15 residues in the CDR3. The germline CDR1 and CDR2 sequences are SGHNT and YYREEE (reference sequence). This CDR3 reads CASRKWGEGFEKLFF. CDR3 sequence (DNA): TGTGCCAGCAGGAAGTGGGGGGAAGGGTTTGAAAAACTGTTTTTT. Looking up the rest from reference TRBV5-4 and TRBJ1-4 gives the full variable domain: ETGVTQSPTHLIKTRGQQVTLRCSSQSGHNTVSWYQQALGQGPQFIFQYYREEENGRGNFPPRFSGLQFPNYSSELNVNALELDDSALYLCASRKWGEGFEKLFFGSGTQLSVL.

This rearrangement joins TRBV7-9 to TRBJ1-2; 8 nucleotides line up with TRBD1. Germline values: CDR1 SEHNR, CDR2 FQNEAQ (reference sequence). Unmatched junction bases numbered 5, after V lost 6 bases and J lost 5 bases. This CDR3 spans 13 amino acids. The CDR3: CASSDRGGYGYTF. CDR3 in DNA: TGTGCCAGCAGTGACAGGGGTGGATATGGCTACACCTTC.

This clone showed up just once. The chain is built from TRBV4-3 and TRBJ2-7; 8 bases line up with TRBD2. The J segment lost 0 bases and the V segment lost 0 bases, leaving 4 bases of the junction unmatched. The CDR3 totals 16 residues. The V gene's germline CDR1 is LGHNA and CDR2 YSLEER. The CDR3 sequence is CASSQELAVSSYEQYF. The CDR3 DNA follows: TGCGCCAGCAGCCAAGAACTAGCGGTGAGCTCCTACGAGCAGTACTTC.

The chain is built from TRBV7-9 and TRBJ2-1; TRBD1 matches 10 bases. The CDR3 totals 14 residues. The V gene end was trimmed by 5 bases and the J gene end by 7 bases; junction bases not matched to a gene: 5. The V gene's germline CDR1 is SEHNR and CDR2 FQNEAQ (reference sequence). This CDR3 is CASSPDRGRNEQFF. DNA of the CDR3: TGTGCCAGCAGCCCGGACAGGGGGAGGAATGAGCAGTTCTTC. Supplemented by reference TRBV7-9 and TRBJ2-1, the full variable domain reads DTGVSQNPRHKITKRGQNVTFRCDPISEHNRLYWYRQTLGQGPEFLTYFQNEAQLEKSRLLSDRFSAERPKGSFSTLEIQRTEQGDSAMYLCASSPDRGRNEQFFGPGTRLTVL.

The chain links TRBV7-9 to TRBJ1-2; D perhaps matches TRBD1 (6 bases). Germline V gene data show CDR1 as SEHNR and CDR2 as FQNEAQ (reference sequence). Trimming shortened V by 3 bases and J by 8 bases, and 19 bases separated the two germline ends. The CDR3 contains 15 residues. The CDR3 coding sequence is TGTGCCAGCAGCTTGGGAAGGGGACAACAAGAAGGCTACACCTTC. This sequence encodes CASSLGRGQQEGYTF.

This clone came up once. The V and J genes are TRBV7-9 and TRBJ1-2; TRBD1 aligns across 8 bases. This CDR3 has 15 residues. CDR1 and CDR2 (germline): SEHNR, FQNEAQ (reference sequence). V shed 1 base and J 4 bases; nucleotides not matched to a gene: 5. CDR3 DNA sequence: TGTGCCAGCAGCTTAGTCCGGACAGGGCTCTATGGCTACACCTTC. As protein: CASSLVRTGLYGYTF.

The V and J genes are TRBV27 and TRBJ1-2; D perhaps matches TRBD1 (5 bases). CDR1 is MNHEY, CDR2 SMNVEV, per germline (reference sequence). There are 14 residues in the CDR3. V lost 0 bases and J lost 6, with 11 bases in between. In DNA form, the CDR3 reads TGTGCCAGCAGTTTATCGCCGACAGCAAATGGCTACACCTTC. This encodes CASSLSPTANGYTF.